This TCR beta chain was identified in a study of tumor-infiltrating lymphocytes in primary liver carcinoma (dated by TCRdb to about 2017). For the wider study: Hepatocellular carcinoma (four) or combined HCC and intrahepatic cholangiocarcinoma (one) was present in the five patients, who were three men and two women aged 30 to 69 years. Each sample produced roughly 3.5 to 7.5 million productive TCRbeta reads, and read depth showed no significant difference between tissue types. Agilent mRNA microarray profiling was performed on the 20 to 25 tumor region samples to relate TCRbeta repertoire diversity to the local molecular phenotype. TCRbeta repertoire sequencing covered about 35 specimens from 5 patients: around 25 tumor regions, 5 adjacent noncancerous liver tissues and 5 peripheral blood samples. Tumors of the five patients were stage T1-T3 N0M0 with maximum diameters of roughly 4 to 11 cm. High reproducibility was observed for the technical replicate repertoires, with mean shared-clone rates roughly 0.89 and correlation coefficients above 0.95. TCRbeta repertoire sequencing, expression microarrays and whole-exome sequencing were combined in the study across five regions of each liver tumor, with adjacent normal tissue and blood also included.

Starting from approximately 500 ng total RNA, TCRbeta-specific cDNA was produced by reverse transcription with a constant-region primer and ProtoScript II reverse transcriptase. Construction of the TCRbeta libraries relied on three nested rounds of multiplex PCR, following a slightly modified ARM-PCR procedure. Each of the first two PCR rounds ran for about 10 cycles and used multiplex TRBV1-TRBV30 forward primers together with a Cbeta reverse primer. A final 25-cycle PCR with Deep VentR polymerase added sample barcodes and Illumina adapters. Before sequencing, amplicons of 200-500 bp were gel-purified using a QIAquick gel extraction kit. An Illumina HiSeq 2500 was used to sequence the TCRbeta amplicons, generating 250-bp paired-end reads. For the original study's pipeline: To recover full CDR3 sequences, reads were quality-trimmed using Trimmomatic v0.33 and paired reads were then merged using FLASH v1.2.11. V, D and J germline segments were assigned to the rearranged TCRbeta sequences by MiGEC v1.2.1b. VDJtools v1.0.0 computed clonotype statistics and Shannon-Wiener diversity indices. To reduce sampling bias, subsequent analyses other than the diversity analysis used only the 250 most abundant clonotypes in each sample. TCRdb trimmed public reads at Q25 via fastp, called clones via MiXCR and kept in-frame beta chains. Rows with one shared CDR3 protein collapse into an entry with the most common genes and DNA. TCRdb's processing, not the study's, gives the V and J calls here. This sample comprises roughly 120,000 distinct CDR3 sequences, about 59% of them detected only once. Of the sample, over 7% is held by the ten largest clones.

What the study reported, not specific to this receptor: Repertoire overlap was found to be higher between tumor regions (mean roughly 36%) than between tumor-adjacent (approximately 17%) or tumor-blood (around 15%) pairs, consistent with antigen-driven expansion. The top 250 clones made up a significantly larger repertoire fraction in tumors than in blood (p = 0.039). Bulk unsorted samples precluded comparing CD4+ and CD8+ T cell repertoires. With just 4 or 5 patients in the study, the authors point out that the findings should be validated in a larger study. Only about 7-25% of top clones were present in all five regions of a tumor, suggesting spatial heterogeneity of tumor-infiltrating T cells. Only the TCR beta chain was sequenced, so true repertoire diversity is likely underestimated because unpaired alpha chains were not captured.

Without any cell sorting, total RNA and DNA were extracted together from 20-30 mg of bulk tissue using the AllPrep DNA/RNA mini kit. Surgical resection was performed in China between November 2015 and 2016 on four to six patients with histopathologically diagnosed primary liver carcinoma. At the time of sampling, the patients were treatment-naive and had chronic HBV infection. Each tumor was sampled at five spatially separated regions: the tumor centre plus the superior, inferior, left-lateral and right-lateral poles. Histology showed that every tumor sample contained more than 85% viable tumor cells. Each fresh piece of tumor and adjacent tissue was cut in two, with one half stored in RNAlater at -80 degrees C and the other half sent for histology. The germline V gene specifies ENHRY as CDR1 and SYGVKD as CDR2. From the cysteine up to the phenylalanine, the CDR3 has a length of 14 residues. Only the CDR3 part of the read is kept: 42 bases, read in frame from the first base. Between the V and J ends, shortened by 3 bases and 5 bases respectively, the junction contains 13 bases.

Turning to this clonotype: Its antigen remains undetermined. No base quality values were provided; no much bigger clone lies one nucleotide off.

The sequence was collected from a woman aged 55-70 years with primary liver carcinoma and hepatitis B virus infection. The sequence links TRBV10-3 to TRBJ2-5; a tentative D match to TRBD1 spans 5 bases. Source material: liver tumor tissue from sampling region 1. What the cell subset or site label conveys for this sample: tumor region T1, superior pole. The CDR3 reads as follows: CAISESQGLETQYF. The nucleotides are TGTGCCATCAGTGAATCTCAGGGTCTGGAGACCCAGTACTTC.